Shown below are 8 T cell receptor beta chains from a single sample sequenced in a study of patients and donors after allogeneic stem cell transplantation. MiXCR was run by TCRdb on the RT-PCR reads, yielding one entry per CDR3 protein. The sample has about 960,000 distinct CDR3 sequences; about 20% are singletons. The sequencing sample was made of blood, either unsorted or a sorted T cell fraction (not recorded which). These receptors originate from a human donor who was either an allogeneic HSCT recipient or a stem cell or donor lymphocyte infusion donor (not recorded which). It is not recorded whose cells these are; they may come from a transplant donor.

V and J are TRBV7-3 and TRBJ2-5, with 10 nucleotides matching TRBD1. The V segment lost 5 bases and the J segment 5 bases; nucleotides outside the gene matches: 11. Germline-derived CDR1 and CDR2 are SGHTA and FQGTGA. This CDR3 is built from 16 residues. Here the CDR3 reads CASSKAGTGVSETQYF. CDR3 bases: TGTGCCAGCAGCAAAGCCGGGACAGGGGTTTCGGAGACCCAGTACTTC. The variable domain in full, completed from reference TRBV7-3 and TRBJ2-5, reads GAGVSQTPSNKVTEKGKYVELRCDPISGHTALYWYRQSLGQGPEFLIYFQGTGAADDSGLPNDRFFAVRPEGSVSTLKIQRTERGDSAVYLCASSKAGTGVSETQYFGPGTRLLVL.

This clonotype turned up a few times. This chain links TRBV29-1 with TRBJ1-5, with 9 nucleotides matching TRBD1. This CDR3 spans 14 amino acids. Trimming at V came to 4 bases and at J to 7 bases, leaving 8 bases not matched to a gene. CDR1 and CDR2 (germline): SQVTM, ANQGSEA. The CDR3 sequence: CSVGGQGVGQPQHF. The CDR3 coding sequence is TGCAGCGTTGGGGGACAGGGAGTAGGACAGCCCCAGCATTTT.

The V gene is TRBV29-1, the J gene TRBJ1-1; D might be TRBD1 (5 bases). Germline values: CDR1 SQVTM, CDR2 ANQGSEA. There are 12 residues in the CDR3. V lost 7 bases and J lost 3, with 12 bases in between. For the CDR3, the DNA is TGCAGCGCTCGCCCCAGGGACACTGAAGCTTTCTTT. This codes for CSARPRDTEAFF.

The V gene is TRBV7-9, the J gene TRBJ2-7, with TRBD1 matching over 7 bases. CDR3 length equals 14 residues. Germline V gene sequence: CDR1 SEHNR, CDR2 FQNEAQ (reference sequence). With V trimmed by 5 bases and J by 2 bases, 6 bases remained unmatched. The CDR3 DNA is TGTGCCAGCAGCCGGTGGGACAGACCCTACGAGCAGTACTTC. Translated: CASSRWDRPYEQYF.

The rearrangement links TRBV29-1 to TRBJ2-4; D is possibly TRBD2 (7 bases). Trimming removed 4 bases from V and 2 bases from J, with 24 bases in between. Germline V gives CDR1 SQVTM, CDR2 ANQGSEA. This CDR3 spans 18 amino acids. The DNA for the CDR3 is TGCAGCGTTGTCGGATGGGGGGGCGGTCAGCCGTCCAAAAACATTCAGTACTTC. This codes for CSVVGWGGGQPSKNIQYF.

This clonotype turned up a few times. V and J are TRBV20-1 and TRBJ2-1; D not certain. Germline V gene lookup returns CDR1 DFQATT and CDR2 SNEGSKA (reference sequence). This CDR3 region has 13 residues. V dropped 6 bases and J dropped 3 bases, with 12 bases sitting between them. CDR3 in amino acids: CSADREDYNEQFF. The DNA for the CDR3 is TGCAGTGCCGACCGAGAGGACTACAATGAGCAGTTCTTC.

The V gene is TRBV7-3, the J gene TRBJ1-2; TRBD1 agrees at 9 bases. The V gene end was trimmed by 4 bases and the J gene end by 6 bases; junction bases not matched to a gene: 9. The CDR3 extends over 15 amino acids. The germline CDR1 and CDR2 sequences are SGHTA and FQGTGA. The CDR3 sequence is CASSSTGGAMNGYTF. The CDR3 region has the DNA TGTGCCAGCAGCTCTACAGGGGGCGCGATGAATGGCTACACCTTC.

The chain carries TRBV5-1 and TRBJ2-5; possible D gene TRBD1, 6 bases. V dropped 0 bases and J dropped 5 bases, with 11 bases sitting between them. The CDR3 loop spans 14 amino acids. Germline V gene data show CDR1 as SGHRS and CDR2 as YFSETQ. The CDR3 reads CASSLGGRWETQYF. The CDR3 nucleotides are TGCGCCAGCAGCTTGGGGGGGCGCTGGGAGACCCAGTACTTC.